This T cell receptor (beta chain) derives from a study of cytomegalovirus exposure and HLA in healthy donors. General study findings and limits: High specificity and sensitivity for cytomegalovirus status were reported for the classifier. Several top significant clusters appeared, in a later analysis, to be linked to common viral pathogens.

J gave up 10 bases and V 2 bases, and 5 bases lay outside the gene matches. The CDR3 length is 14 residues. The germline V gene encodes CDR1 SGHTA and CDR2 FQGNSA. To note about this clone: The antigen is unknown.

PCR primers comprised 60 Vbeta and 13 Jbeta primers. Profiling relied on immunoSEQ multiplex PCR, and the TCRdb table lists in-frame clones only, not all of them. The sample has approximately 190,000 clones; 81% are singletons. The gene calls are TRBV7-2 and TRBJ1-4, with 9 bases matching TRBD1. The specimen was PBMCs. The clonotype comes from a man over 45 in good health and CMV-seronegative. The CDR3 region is CASSLTGQGRKLFF. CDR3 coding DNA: TGTGCCAGCAGCTTAACGGGACAGGGCCGAAAACTGTTTTTT.